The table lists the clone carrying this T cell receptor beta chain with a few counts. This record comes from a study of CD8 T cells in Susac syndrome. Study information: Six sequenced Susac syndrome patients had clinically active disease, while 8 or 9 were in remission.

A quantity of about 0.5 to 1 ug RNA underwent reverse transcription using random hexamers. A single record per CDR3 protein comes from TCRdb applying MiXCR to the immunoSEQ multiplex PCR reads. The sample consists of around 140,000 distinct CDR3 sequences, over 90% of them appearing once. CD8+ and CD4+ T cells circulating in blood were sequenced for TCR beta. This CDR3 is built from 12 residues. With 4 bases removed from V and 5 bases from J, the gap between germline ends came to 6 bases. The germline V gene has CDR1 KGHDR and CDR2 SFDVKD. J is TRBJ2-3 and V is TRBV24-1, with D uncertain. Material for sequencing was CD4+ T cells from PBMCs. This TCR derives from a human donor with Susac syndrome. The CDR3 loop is CATSDYGDTQYF. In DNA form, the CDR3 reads TGTGCCACCAGTGACTATGGAGATACGCAGTATTTT.